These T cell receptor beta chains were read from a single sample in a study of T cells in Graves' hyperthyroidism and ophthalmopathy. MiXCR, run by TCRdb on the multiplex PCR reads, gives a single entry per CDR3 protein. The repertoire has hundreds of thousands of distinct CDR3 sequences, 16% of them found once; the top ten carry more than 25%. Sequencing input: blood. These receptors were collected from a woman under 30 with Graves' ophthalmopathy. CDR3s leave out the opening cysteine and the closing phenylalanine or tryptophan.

CDR3aa: ASSSLQIVGVEQF; v_gene: TRBV27; j_gene: TRBJ2-1
CDR3aa: NARPKMRAYEQY; v_gene: TRBV20-1; j_gene: TRBJ2-7
CDR3aa: ASSYSAVGNTEAF; v_gene: TRBV6-1; j_gene: TRBJ1-1
CDR3aa: ASLAGDHNYGYT; v_gene: TRBV6-1; j_gene: TRBJ1-2
CDR3aa: ASSAAPTGELF; v_gene: TRBV6-1; j_gene: TRBJ2-2
CDR3aa: ASSPGLASTDTQY; v_gene: TRBV18; j_gene: TRBJ2-3
CDR3aa: ASPGTNQETQY; v_gene: TRBV2; j_gene: TRBJ2-5
CDR3aa: ASSLVVSWTSGGAGQF; v_gene: TRBV7-6; j_gene: TRBJ2-1
CDR3aa: ASSLAGVVNTEAF; v_gene: TRBV10-2; j_gene: TRBJ1-1
CDR3aa: ASSFDRTGGVSGEQF; v_gene: TRBV27; j_gene: TRBJ2-1
CDR3aa: SVVGSGGAPDTQY; v_gene: TRBV29-1; j_gene: TRBJ2-3
CDR3aa: AGSPTGVGTDTQY; v_gene: TRBV5-1; j_gene: TRBJ2-3
CDR3aa: ASGLAGVNEQF; v_gene: TRBV19; j_gene: TRBJ2-1
CDR3aa: SASSSGGNTIY; v_gene: TRBV20-1; j_gene: TRBJ1-3
CDR3aa: AWNMDRARETQY; v_gene: TRBV30; j_gene: TRBJ2-5
CDR3aa: ASSLGMRGTEAF; v_gene: TRBV5-1; j_gene: TRBJ1-1
CDR3aa: ASSVTAGGDYGYT; v_gene: TRBV9; j_gene: TRBJ1-2
CDR3aa: ASSLPRTGGGHEQF; v_gene: TRBV7-9; j_gene: TRBJ2-1
CDR3aa: ASSAGTGGASQYEQY; v_gene: TRBV6-2/TRBV6-3; j_gene: TRBJ2-7
CDR3aa: ASSLRGSYGYT; v_gene: TRBV27; j_gene: TRBJ1-2
CDR3aa: SAPSGGIPYEQY; v_gene: TRBV20-1; j_gene: TRBJ2-7
CDR3aa: ASSRGQRSDLTDTQY; v_gene: TRBV11-2; j_gene: TRBJ2-3
CDR3aa: ASSSKGAGEQF; v_gene: TRBV28; j_gene: TRBJ2-1
CDR3aa: ASSRTGTSGSRAYNEQF; v_gene: TRBV7-2; j_gene: TRBJ2-1
CDR3aa: SAPLGGAKNEQY; v_gene: TRBV20-1; j_gene: TRBJ2-7
CDR3aa: AWSVTLWGLTEAF; v_gene: TRBV30; j_gene: TRBJ1-1
CDR3aa: AIGVGDRKNYNEQF; v_gene: TRBV10-3; j_gene: TRBJ2-1
CDR3aa: ASSFQTSGGSYEQY; v_gene: TRBV28; j_gene: TRBJ2-7
CDR3aa: ASRYRDRGTDTQY; v_gene: TRBV5-6; j_gene: TRBJ2-3
CDR3aa: ASSLDQVNTGELF; v_gene: TRBV5-1; j_gene: TRBJ2-2
CDR3aa: ASSLGHSEKLF; v_gene: TRBV28; j_gene: TRBJ1-4
CDR3aa: ASSLTVGRVEGQF; v_gene: TRBV7-3; j_gene: TRBJ2-1
CDR3aa: SARTSGSGEQY; v_gene: TRBV20-1; j_gene: TRBJ2-7
CDR3aa: ASRDEVSGANVLT; v_gene: TRBV2; j_gene: TRBJ2-6
CDR3aa: ASSLDRDYGYT; v_gene: TRBV5-1; j_gene: TRBJ1-2